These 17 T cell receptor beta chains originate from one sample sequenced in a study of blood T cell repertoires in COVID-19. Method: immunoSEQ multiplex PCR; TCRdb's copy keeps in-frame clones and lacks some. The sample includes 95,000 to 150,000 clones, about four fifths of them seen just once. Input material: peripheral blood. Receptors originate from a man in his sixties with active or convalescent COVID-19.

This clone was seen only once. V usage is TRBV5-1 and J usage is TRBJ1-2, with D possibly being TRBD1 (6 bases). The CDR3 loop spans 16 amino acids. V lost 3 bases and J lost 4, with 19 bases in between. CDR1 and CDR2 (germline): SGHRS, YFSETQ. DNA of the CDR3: TGCGCCAGCAGCTGGCCCCCGGGGGGGCGCGGCTATGGCTACACCTTC. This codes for CASSWPPGGRGYGYTF.

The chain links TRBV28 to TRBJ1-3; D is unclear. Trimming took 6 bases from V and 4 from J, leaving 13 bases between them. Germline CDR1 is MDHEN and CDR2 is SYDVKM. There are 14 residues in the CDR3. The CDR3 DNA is TGTGCCAGCAGCGGGAGCGCGTCAGGAAACACCATATATTTT. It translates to CASSGSASGNTIYF. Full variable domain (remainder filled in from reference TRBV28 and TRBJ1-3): DVKVTQSSRYLVKRTGEKVFLECVQDMDHENMFWYRQDPGLGLRLIYFSYDVKMKEKGDIPEGYSVSREKKERFSLILESASTNQTSMYLCASSGSASGNTIYFGEGSWLTVV.

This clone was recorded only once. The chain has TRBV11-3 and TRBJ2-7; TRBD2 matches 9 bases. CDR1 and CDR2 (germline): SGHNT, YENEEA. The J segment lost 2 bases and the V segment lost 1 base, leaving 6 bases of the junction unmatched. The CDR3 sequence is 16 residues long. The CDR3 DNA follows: TGTGCCAGCAGCTTAGGTTTTGCGGGAGGGCCCTACGAGCAGTACTTC. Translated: CASSLGFAGGPYEQYF.

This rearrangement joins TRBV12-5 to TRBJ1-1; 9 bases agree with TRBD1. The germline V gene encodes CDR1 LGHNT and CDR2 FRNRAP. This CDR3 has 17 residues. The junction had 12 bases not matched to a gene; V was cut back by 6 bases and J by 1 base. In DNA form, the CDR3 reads TGTGCTAGTGGGTTGATTAGACAGGGGGGTAGGAACACTGAAGCTTTCTTT. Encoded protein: CASGLIRQGGRNTEAFF. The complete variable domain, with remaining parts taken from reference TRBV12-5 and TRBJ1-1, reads DARVTQTPRHKVTEMGQEVTMRCQPILGHNTVFWYRQTMMQGLELLAYFRNRAPLDDSGMPKDRFSAEMPDATLATLKIQPSEPRDSAVYFCASGLIRQGGRNTEAFFGQGTRLTVV.

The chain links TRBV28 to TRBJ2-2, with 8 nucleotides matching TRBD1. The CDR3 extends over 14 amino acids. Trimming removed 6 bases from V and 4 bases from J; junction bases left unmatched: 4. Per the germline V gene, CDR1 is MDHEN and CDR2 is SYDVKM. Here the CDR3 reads CASRTDRGTGELFF. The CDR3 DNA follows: TGTGCCAGCAGGACCGACAGGGGCACCGGGGAGCTGTTTTTT.

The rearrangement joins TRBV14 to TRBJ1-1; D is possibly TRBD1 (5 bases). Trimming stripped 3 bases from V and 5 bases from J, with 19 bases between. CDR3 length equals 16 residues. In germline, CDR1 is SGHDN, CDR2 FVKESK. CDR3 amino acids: CASSHLAGIGWTEAFF. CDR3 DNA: TGTGCCAGCAGCCACCTCGCAGGGATTGGATGGACTGAAGCTTTCTTT.

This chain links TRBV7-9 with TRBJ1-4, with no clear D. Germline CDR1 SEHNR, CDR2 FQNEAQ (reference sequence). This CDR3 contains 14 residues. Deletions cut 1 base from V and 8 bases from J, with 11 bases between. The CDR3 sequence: CASSLGVQQEKLFF. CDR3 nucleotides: TGTGCCAGCAGCTTAGGAGTACAGCAGGAAAAACTGTTTTTT.

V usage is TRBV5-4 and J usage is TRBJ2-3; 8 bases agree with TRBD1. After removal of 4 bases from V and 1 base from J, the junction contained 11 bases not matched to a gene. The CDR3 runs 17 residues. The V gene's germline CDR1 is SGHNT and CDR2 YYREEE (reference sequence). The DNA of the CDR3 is TGTGCCAGCAGCCCGAGAATCGACAGGGGTCGCACAGATACGCAGTATTTT. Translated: CASSPRIDRGRTDTQYF.

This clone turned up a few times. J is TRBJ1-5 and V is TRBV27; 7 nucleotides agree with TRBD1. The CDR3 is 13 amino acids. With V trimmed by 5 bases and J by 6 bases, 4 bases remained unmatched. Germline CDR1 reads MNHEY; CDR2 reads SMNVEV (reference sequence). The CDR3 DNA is TGTGCCAGCAGTAACAGGGGCGGTCAGCCCCAGCATTTT. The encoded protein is CASSNRGGQPQHF.

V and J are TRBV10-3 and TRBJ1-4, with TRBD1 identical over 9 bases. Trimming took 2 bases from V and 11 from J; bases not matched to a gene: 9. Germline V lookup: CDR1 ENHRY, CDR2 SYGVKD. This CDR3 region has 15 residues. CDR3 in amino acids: CAISEPRDREGKLFF. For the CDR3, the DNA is TGTGCCATCAGTGAGCCGCGGGACAGGGAAGGGAAACTGTTTTTT.

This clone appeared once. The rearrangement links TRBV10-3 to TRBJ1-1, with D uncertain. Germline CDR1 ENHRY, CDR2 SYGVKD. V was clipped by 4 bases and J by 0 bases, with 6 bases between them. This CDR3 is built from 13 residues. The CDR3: CAISATLNTEAFF. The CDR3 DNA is TGTGCCATCAGTGCGACACTGAACACTGAAGCTTTCTTT.

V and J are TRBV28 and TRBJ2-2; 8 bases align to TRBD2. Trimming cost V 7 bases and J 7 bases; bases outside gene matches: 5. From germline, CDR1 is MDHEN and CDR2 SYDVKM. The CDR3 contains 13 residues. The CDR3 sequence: CASTLLADGELFF. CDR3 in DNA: TGTGCCAGCACCCTACTAGCGGACGGGGAGCTGTTTTTT.

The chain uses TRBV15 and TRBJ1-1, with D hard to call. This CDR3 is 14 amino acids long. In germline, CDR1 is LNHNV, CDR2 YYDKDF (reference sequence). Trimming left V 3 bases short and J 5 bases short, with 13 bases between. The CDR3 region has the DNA TGTGCCACCAGCAGGGATGTGGGAGGTACTGAAGCTTTCTTT. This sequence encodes CATSRDVGGTEAFF.

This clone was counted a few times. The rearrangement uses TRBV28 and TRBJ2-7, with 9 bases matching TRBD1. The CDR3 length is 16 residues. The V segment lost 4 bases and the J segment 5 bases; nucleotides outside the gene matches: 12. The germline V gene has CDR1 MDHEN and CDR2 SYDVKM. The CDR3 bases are TGTGCCAGCAGTTGGGGACAGGGAATTCAACGTAACGAGCAGTACTTC. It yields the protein CASSWGQGIQRNEQYF.

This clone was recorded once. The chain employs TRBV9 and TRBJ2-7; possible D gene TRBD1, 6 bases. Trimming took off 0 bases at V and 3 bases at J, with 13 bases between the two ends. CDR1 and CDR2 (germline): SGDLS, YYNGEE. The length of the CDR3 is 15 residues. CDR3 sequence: CASSVGGLTHYEQYF. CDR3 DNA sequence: TGTGCCAGCAGCGTAGGGGGGCTGACCCACTACGAGCAGTACTTC.

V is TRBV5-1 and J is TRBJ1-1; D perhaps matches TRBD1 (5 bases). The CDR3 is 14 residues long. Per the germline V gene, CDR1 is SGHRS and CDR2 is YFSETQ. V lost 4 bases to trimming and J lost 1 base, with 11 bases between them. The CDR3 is CASSLGRWNTEAFF. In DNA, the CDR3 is TGCGCCAGCAGCCTGGGGCGGTGGAACACTGAAGCTTTCTTT.

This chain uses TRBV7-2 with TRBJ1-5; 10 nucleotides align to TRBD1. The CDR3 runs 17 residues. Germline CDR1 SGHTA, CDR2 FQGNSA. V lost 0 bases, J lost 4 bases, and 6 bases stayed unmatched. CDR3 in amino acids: CASSLARTGGFNQPQHF. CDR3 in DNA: TGTGCCAGCAGCTTAGCCCGGACAGGGGGATTTAATCAGCCCCAGCATTTT. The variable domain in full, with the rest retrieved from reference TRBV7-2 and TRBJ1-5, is GAGVSQSPSNKVTEKGKDVELRCDPISGHTALYWYRQSLGQGLEFLIYFQGNSAPDKSGLPSDRFSAERTGGSVSTLTIQRTQQEDSAVYLCASSLARTGGFNQPQHFGDGTRLSIL.